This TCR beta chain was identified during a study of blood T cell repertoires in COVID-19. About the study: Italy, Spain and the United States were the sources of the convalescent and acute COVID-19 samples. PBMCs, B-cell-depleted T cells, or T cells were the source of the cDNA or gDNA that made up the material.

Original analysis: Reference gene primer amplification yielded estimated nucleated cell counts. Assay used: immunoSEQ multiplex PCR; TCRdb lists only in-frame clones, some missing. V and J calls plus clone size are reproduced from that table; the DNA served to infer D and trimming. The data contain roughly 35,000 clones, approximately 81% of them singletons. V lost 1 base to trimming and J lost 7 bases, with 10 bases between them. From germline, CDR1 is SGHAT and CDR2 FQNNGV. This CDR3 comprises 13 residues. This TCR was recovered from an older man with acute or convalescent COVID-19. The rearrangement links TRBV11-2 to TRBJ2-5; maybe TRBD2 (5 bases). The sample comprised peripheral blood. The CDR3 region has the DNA TGTGCCAGCAGCTTAGTAGAAAGCGGGACCCAGTACTTC. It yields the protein CASSLVESGTQYF.